A single sample is the source of the 8 T cell receptor beta chains below, sequenced in a study of T cell responses to AZD1222 COVID-19 vaccine (dated by TCRdb to the early 2020s). Interpreted using the paper, the time point label stands for: about 28 days (+/-7) after the second vaccine dose. Library creation used the immunoSEQ multiplex PCR assay. The immuneACCESS repertoire file appears here via TCRdb, limited to in-frame rearrangements. These files lack a portion of the clones; in checked studies, under half of the deficit traces to unresolved V genes, and the cause of the others is not known. This sample is represented by some 74,000 clones; about 85% of them were singletons. 1% to 1.5% of the sample lies in the top ten. Sequencing used peripheral blood, obtained 28 days after the second AZD1222 dose. These TCRs come from an adult who received the AZD1222 COVID-19 vaccine.

The chain uses TRBV18 and TRBJ1-5; D call uncertain. This CDR3 is built from 15 residues. V was pared by 0 bases and J by 7 bases, with 13 bases between. CDR1 and CDR2 from the germline V gene are KGHSH and LQKENI. CDR3 amino acids: CASSPPPGSGQPQHF. CDR3 bases: TGTGCCAGCTCACCACCTCCCGGGTCGGGCCAGCCCCAGCATTTT.

This chain uses TRBV18 with TRBJ2-7; TRBD2 matches at 14 bases. This CDR3 region has 18 residues. Trimming removed 1 base from V and 3 bases from J; junction bases left unmatched: 8. CDR1 is KGHSH, CDR2 LQKENI, per germline. The CDR3 nucleotides read TGTGCCAGCTCACCACGGCTGGGGACTAGCGGGAGCGGCTACGAGCAGTACTTC. This translates into CASSPRLGTSGSGYEQYF.

V gene TRBV11-3 combines with J gene TRBJ2-1; a weak D match, TRBD2 (6 bases). The CDR3 consists of 13 residues. CDR1 SGHNT and CDR2 YENEEA come from the germline V gene. Trimming removed 6 bases from V and 9 bases from J, with 15 bases in between. The CDR3: CASSSRREGEQFF. DNA for the CDR3: TGTGCCAGCAGTTCGAGGAGGGAAGGTGAGCAGTTCTTC.

This rearrangement joins TRBV27 to TRBJ2-1, with 14 bases lining up with TRBD2. The germline V gene encodes CDR1 MNHEY and CDR2 SMNVEV (reference sequence). V shed 5 bases, J shed 7 bases, and the junction held 10 bases outside the gene matches. The CDR3 consists of 17 residues. Here the CDR3 DNA reads TGTGCCAGCAGTCCCCGCCGGACTAGCGGGAGGAGGAATGAGCAGTTCTTC. It is translated as CASSPRRTSGRRNEQFF.

The V and J genes are TRBV27 and TRBJ2-2; D perhaps matches TRBD1 (5 bases). Germline values: CDR1 MNHEY, CDR2 SMNVEV (reference sequence). V lost 3 bases and J lost 0, with 11 bases in between. The CDR3 is made up of 16 amino acids. The CDR3 here is CASSFDSFPNTGELFF. Written as DNA, the CDR3 is TGTGCCAGCAGTTTCGACAGTTTTCCGAACACCGGGGAGCTGTTTTTT.

The V gene is TRBV19, the J gene TRBJ1-1; D possibly corresponds to TRBD1 (6 bases). The CDR3 covers 14 residues. V lost 4 bases to trimming and J lost 0 bases, with 9 bases between them. The V gene's germline CDR1 is LNHDA and CDR2 SQIVND (reference sequence). The CDR3 region is CASSKQGMNTEAFF. CDR3 coding DNA: TGTGCCAGTAGTAAACAGGGAATGAACACTGAAGCTTTCTTT.

The chain links TRBV3-1 (or the pseudogene TRBV3-2) to TRBJ1-6; 8 bases are shared with TRBD1. Germline lookup yields CDR1 LGHDT and CDR2 YNNKEL (reference sequence). V lost 2 bases and J lost 7; bases outside the gene matches: 4. The CDR3 spans 15 residues. The CDR3 sequence: CASSQSGQANSPLHF. The CDR3 DNA sequence: TGTGCCAGCAGCCAATCGGGACAGGCAAATTCACCCCTCCACTTT.

The genes are TRBV14 and TRBJ2-7; 10 bases fit TRBD2. The CDR3 sequence is 14 residues long. CDR1 is SGHDN and CDR2 is FVKESK in the germline V gene. V lost 3 bases and J lost 6; bases outside the gene matches: 5. The chain's CDR3 is CASSQGLALFEQYF. The CDR3 nucleotides read TGTGCCAGCAGCCAGGGACTAGCGTTGTTCGAGCAGTACTTC. The full variable domain, its missing parts supplied by reference TRBV14 and TRBJ2-7, is EAGVTQFPSHSVIEKGQTVTLRCDPISGHDNLYWYRRVMGKEIKFLLHFVKESKQDESGMPNNRFLAERTGGTYSTLKVQPAELEDSGVYFCASSQGLALFEQYFGPGTRLTVT.